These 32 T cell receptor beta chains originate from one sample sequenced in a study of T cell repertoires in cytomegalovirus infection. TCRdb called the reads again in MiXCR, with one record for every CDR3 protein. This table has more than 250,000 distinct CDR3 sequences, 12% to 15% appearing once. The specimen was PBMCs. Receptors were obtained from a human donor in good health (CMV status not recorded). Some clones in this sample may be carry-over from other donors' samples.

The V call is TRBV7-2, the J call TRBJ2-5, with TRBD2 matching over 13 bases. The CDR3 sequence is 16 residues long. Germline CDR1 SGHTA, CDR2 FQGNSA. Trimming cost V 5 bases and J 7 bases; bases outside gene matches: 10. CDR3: CASSIRLAGGRGTQYF. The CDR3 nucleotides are TGTGCCAGCAGCATCCGACTAGCGGGGGGCCGGGGGACCCAGTACTTC.

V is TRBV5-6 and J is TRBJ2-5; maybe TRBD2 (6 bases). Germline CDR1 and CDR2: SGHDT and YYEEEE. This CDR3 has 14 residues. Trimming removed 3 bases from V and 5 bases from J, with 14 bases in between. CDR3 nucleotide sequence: TGTGCCAGCAGCTCCTTGGAGGGGCGTGAGACCCAGTACTTC. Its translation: CASSSLEGRETQYF. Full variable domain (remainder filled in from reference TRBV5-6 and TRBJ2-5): DAGVTQSPTHLIKTRGQQVTLRCSPKSGHDTVSWYQQALGQGPQFIFQYYEEEERQRGNFPDRFSGHQFPNYSSELNVNALLLGDSALYLCASSSLEGRETQYFGPGTRLLVL.

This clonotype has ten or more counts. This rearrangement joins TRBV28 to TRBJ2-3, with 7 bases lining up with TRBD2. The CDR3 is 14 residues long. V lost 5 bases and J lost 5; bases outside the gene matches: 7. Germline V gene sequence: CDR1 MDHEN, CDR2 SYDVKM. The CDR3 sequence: CASSRDYKEDTQYF. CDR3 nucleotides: TGTGCCAGCAGTCGGGACTATAAGGAAGATACGCAGTATTTT. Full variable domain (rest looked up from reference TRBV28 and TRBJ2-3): DVKVTQSSRYLVKRTGEKVFLECVQDMDHENMFWYRQDPGLGLRLIYFSYDVKMKEKGDIPEGYSVSREKKERFSLILESASTNQTSMYLCASSRDYKEDTQYFGPGTRLTVL.

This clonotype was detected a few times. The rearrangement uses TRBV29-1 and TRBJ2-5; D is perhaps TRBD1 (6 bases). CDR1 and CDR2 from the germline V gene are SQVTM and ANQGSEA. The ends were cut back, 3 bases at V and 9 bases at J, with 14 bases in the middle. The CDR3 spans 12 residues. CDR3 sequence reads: CSVEGLQGAQYF. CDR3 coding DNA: TGCAGCGTTGAGGGTCTACAGGGCGCCCAGTACTTC.

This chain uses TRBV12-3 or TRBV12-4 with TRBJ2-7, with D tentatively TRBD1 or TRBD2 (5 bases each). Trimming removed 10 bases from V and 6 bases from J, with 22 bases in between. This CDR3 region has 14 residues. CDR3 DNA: TGTGCCACGAGGGGAAGCGGAGCGGTCACCGAGCAGTACTTC. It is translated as CATRGSGAVTEQYF.

CDR3 in DNA: TGTGCCAGCAGTCTACCTAGCGGGAGCTACGAGCAGTACTTC. Translating gives CASSLPSGSYEQYF. V and J are TRBV28 and TRBJ2-7, with 10 bases identical to TRBD2. The CDR3 covers 14 residues. The ends lost 5 bases at V and 3 bases at J; junction bases unmatched: 4. Germline lookup yields CDR1 MDHEN and CDR2 SYDVKM.

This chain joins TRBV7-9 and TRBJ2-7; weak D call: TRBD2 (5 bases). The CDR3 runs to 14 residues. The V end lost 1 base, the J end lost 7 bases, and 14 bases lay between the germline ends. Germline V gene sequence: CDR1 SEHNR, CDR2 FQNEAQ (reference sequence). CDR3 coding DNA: TGTGCCAGCAGCTTAGTGGTGGGAGTAGATGAGCAGTACTTC. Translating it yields CASSLVVGVDEQYF.

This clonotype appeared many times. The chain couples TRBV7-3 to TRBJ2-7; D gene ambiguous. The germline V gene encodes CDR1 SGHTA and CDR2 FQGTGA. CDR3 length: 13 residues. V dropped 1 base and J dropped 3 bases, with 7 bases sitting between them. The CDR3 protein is CASSLSFGYEQYF. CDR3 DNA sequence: TGTGCCAGCAGCTTAAGTTTCGGCTACGAGCAGTACTTC.

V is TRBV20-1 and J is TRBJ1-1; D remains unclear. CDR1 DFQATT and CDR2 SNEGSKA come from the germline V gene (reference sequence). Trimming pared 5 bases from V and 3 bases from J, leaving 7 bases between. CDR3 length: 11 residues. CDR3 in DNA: TGCAGTGCTGGGTGGGACACTGAAGCTTTCTTT. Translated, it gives CSAGWDTEAFF.

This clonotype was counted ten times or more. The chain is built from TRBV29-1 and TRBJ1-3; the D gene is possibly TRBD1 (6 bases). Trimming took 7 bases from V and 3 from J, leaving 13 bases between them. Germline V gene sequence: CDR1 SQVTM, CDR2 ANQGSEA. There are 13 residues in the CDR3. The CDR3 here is CSARDNFGNTIYF. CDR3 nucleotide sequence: TGCAGCGCCCGGGACAACTTTGGAAACACCATATATTTT.

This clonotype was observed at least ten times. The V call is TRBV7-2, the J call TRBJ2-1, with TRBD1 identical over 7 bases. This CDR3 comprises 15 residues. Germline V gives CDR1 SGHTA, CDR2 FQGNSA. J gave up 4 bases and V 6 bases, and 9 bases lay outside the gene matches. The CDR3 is CASRPTGTVYNEQFF. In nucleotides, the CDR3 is TGTGCCAGCAGGCCAACCGGGACAGTGTACAATGAGCAGTTCTTC.

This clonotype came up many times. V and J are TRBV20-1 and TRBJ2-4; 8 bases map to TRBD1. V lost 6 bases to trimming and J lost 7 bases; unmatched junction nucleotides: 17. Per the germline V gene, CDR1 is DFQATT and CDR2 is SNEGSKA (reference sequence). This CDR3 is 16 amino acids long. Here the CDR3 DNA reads TGCAGTGCACCGATACCGACAGGGGCAAGCAAGAACATTCAGTACTTC. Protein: CSAPIPTGASKNIQYF.

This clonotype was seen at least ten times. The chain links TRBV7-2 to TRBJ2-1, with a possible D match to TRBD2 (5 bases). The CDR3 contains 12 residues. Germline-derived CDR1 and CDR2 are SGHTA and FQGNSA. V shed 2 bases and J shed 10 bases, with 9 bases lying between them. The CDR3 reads CASSLFEREQFF. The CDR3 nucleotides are TGTGCCAGCAGCTTATTTGAGCGGGAGCAGTTCTTC. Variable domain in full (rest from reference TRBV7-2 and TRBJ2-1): GAGVSQSPSNKVTEKGKDVELRCDPISGHTALYWYRQSLGQGLEFLIYFQGNSAPDKSGLPSDRFSAERTGGSVSTLTIQRTQQEDSAVYLCASSLFEREQFFGPGTRLTVL.

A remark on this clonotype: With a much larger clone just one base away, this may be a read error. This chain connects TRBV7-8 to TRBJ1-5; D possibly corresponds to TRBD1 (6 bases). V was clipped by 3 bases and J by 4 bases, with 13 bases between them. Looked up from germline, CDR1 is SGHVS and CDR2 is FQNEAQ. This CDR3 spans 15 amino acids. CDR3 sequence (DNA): TGTGCCAGCAGCTTGGGGGGGGCCTTTAATCAGCCCCAGCATTTT. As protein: CASSLGGAFNQPQHF. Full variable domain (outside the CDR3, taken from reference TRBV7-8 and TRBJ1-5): GAGVSQSPRYKVAKRGQDVALRCDPISGHVSLFWYQQALGQGPEFLTYFQNEAQLDKSGLPSDRFFAERPEGSVSTLKIQRTQQEDSAVYLCASSLGGAFNQPQHFGDGTRLSIL.

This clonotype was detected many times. Here the CDR3 DNA reads TGCGCCAGCAGCCAAGAGGTAGCGGGGGGGCTGGTGACCCAGTACTTC. Amino acids: CASSQEVAGGLVTQYF. V usage is TRBV4-1 and J usage is TRBJ2-5, with 11 nucleotides matching TRBD2. Germline V lookup: CDR1 MGHRA, CDR2 YSYEKL. The CDR3 length is 16 residues. Trimming removed 0 bases from V and 7 bases from J; junction bases left unmatched: 7.

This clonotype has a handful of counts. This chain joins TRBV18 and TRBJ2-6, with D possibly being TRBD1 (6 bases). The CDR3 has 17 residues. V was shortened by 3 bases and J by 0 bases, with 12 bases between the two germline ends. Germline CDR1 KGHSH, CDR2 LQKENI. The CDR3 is CASSPYQTGSGANVLTF. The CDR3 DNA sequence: TGTGCCAGCTCACCCTACCAGACAGGCTCTGGGGCCAACGTCCTGACTTTC.

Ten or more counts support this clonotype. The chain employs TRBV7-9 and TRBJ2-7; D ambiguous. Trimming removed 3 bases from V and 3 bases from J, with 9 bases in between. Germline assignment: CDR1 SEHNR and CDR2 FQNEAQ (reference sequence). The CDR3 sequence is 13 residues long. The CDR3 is CASSFKSSYEQYF. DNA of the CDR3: TGTGCCAGCAGCTTTAAGTCGAGCTACGAGCAGTACTTC.

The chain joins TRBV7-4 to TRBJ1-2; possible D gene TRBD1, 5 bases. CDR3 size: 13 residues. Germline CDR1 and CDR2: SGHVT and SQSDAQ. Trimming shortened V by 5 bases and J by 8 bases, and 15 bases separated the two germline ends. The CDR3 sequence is CASSQGTAGGYTF. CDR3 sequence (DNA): TGTGCCAGCAGCCAAGGGACGGCTGGAGGCTACACCTTC.

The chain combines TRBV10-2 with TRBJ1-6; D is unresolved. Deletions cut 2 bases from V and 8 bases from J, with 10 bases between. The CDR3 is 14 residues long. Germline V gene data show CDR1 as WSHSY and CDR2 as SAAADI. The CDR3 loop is CASSEAGLDSPLHF. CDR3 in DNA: TGCGCCAGCAGTGAGGCGGGTTTGGATTCACCCCTCCACTTT.

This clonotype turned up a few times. CDR3 DNA sequence: TGCAGTGCTAGCCCAGCGTCCTACGAGCAGTACTTC. This gives the protein CSASPASYEQYF. V gene TRBV20-1 combines with J gene TRBJ2-7; D gene ambiguous. This CDR3 is 12 amino acids long. Germline V gives CDR1 DFQATT, CDR2 SNEGSKA (reference sequence). V lost 3 bases and J 1 base, leaving 7 bases between the germline ends.

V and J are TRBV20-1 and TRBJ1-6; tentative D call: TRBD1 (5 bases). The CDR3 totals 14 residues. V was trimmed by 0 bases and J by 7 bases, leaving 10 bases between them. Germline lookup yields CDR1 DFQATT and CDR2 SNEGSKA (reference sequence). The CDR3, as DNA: TGCAGTGCTAGAGATCCCAGGGAAAATTCACCCCTCCACTTT. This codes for CSARDPRENSPLHF.

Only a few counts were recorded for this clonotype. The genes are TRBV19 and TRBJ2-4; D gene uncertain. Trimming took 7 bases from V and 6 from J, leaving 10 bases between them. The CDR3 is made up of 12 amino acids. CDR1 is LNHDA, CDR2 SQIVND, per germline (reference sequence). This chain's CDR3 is CASTGGSNIQYF. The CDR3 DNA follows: TGTGCCAGTACGGGTGGTTCAAACATTCAGTACTTC.

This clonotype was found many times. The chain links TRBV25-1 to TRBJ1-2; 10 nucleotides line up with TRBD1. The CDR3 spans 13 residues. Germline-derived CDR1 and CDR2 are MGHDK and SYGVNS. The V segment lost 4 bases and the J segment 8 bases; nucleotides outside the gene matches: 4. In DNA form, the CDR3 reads TGTGCCAGCAGTGGACAGGGGGCGGGGGGCTACACCTTC. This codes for CASSGQGAGGYTF.

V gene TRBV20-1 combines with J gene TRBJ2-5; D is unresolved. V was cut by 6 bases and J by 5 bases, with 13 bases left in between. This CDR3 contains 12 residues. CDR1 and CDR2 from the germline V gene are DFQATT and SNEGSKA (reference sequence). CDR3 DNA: TGCAGTGCCATAAGTACCCTGGAGACCCAGTACTTC. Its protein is CSAISTLETQYF.

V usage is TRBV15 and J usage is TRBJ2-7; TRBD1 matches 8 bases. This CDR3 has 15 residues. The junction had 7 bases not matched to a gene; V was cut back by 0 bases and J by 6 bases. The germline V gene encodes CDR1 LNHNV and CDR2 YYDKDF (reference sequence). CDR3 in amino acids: CATSRENSGGGEQYF. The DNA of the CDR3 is TGTGCCACCAGCAGAGAGAATTCAGGGGGCGGCGAGCAGTACTTC.

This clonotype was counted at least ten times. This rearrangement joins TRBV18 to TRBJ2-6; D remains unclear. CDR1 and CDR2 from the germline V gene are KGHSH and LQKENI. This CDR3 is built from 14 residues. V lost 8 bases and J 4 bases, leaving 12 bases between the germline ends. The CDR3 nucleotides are TGTGCCAGCACCGCCGGAGCCGGGGCCAACGTCCTGACTTTC. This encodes CASTAGAGANVLTF.

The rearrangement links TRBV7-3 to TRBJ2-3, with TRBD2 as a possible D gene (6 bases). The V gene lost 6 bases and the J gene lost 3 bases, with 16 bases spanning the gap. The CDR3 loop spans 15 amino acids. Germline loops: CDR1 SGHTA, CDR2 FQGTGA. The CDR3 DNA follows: TGTGCCAGCAGATACTCGGGAGCCCCGACAGATACGCAGTATTTT. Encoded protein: CASRYSGAPTDTQYF.

CDR3 DNA: TGTGCCAGCAGCCCGGGGGGTGGAGGCTACACCTTC. This gives the protein CASSPGGGGYTF. This rearrangement joins TRBV7-4 to TRBJ1-2; the D gene is possibly TRBD1 (5 bases). Germline-derived CDR1 and CDR2 are SGHVT and SQSDAQ. This CDR3 region has 12 residues. The V end lost 5 bases, the J end lost 8 bases, and 12 bases lay between the germline ends.

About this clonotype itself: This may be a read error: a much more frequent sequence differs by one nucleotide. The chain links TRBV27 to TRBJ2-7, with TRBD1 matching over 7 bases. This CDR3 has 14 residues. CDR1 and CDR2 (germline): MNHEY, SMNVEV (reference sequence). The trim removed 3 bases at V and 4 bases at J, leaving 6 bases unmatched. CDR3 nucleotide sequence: TGTGCCAGCAGTTTTATCGACAGGGTATACGAGCAGTACTTC. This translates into CASSFIDRVYEQYF.

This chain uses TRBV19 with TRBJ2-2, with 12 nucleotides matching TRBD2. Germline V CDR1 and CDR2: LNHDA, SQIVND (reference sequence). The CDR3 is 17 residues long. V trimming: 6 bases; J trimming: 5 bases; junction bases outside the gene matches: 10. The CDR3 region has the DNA TGTGCCAGTAGAGATGGACTAGCGGGATGGCGAACCGGGGAGCTGTTTTTT. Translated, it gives CASRDGLAGWRTGELFF.

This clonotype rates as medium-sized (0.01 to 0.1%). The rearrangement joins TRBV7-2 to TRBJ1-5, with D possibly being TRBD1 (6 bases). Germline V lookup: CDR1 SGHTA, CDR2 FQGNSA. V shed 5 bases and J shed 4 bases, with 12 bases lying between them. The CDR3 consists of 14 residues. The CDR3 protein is CASSPGGLNQPQHF. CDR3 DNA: TGTGCCAGCAGCCCCGGGGGCCTAAATCAGCCCCAGCATTTT.

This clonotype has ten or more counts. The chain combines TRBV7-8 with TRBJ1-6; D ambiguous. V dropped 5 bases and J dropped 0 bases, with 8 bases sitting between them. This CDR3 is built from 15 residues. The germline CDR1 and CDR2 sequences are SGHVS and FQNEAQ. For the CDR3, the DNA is TGTGCCAGCAGCCCCACATTCTCCTATAATTCACCCCTCCACTTT. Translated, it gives CASSPTFSYNSPLHF.